This T cell receptor (beta chain) was captured by sequencing in a study of beta chain features in type 1 diabetes. Study-level background: All samples together contributed almost 110,000,000 sorted cells for examination. General observations from the study: HLA influence on TCRB rearrangement stayed unresolved here. Shortening that was moderate but significant affected the TCRB CDR3s of Type 1 diabetes patients in all four CD4+ subsets.

Since all of the isolated RNA was reverse transcribed, expressed TCRB transcripts were what got sequenced. Assay: immunoSEQ multiplex PCR; the TCRdb copy retains only in-frame clones and omits some. The sample holds 130,000 or so clones; around a tenth are singletons and the top ten take 0.55% to 0.75%. This CDR3 has 15 residues. V lost 4 bases and J lost 4; bases outside the gene matches: 8. Germline V gene sequence: CDR1 SNHLY, CDR2 FYNNEI. As concerns this clone: The antigen remains unidentified.

This chain uses TRBV2 with TRBJ2-5; 8 nucleotides align to TRBD1. The specimen was central memory CD4+ T cells from blood. The clonotype comes from a woman aged 40-49 years in good health. The CDR3 sequence is CASSGGGDRLETQYF. DNA for the CDR3: TGTGCCAGCAGTGGTGGAGGGGACAGGTTAGAGACCCAGTACTTC.